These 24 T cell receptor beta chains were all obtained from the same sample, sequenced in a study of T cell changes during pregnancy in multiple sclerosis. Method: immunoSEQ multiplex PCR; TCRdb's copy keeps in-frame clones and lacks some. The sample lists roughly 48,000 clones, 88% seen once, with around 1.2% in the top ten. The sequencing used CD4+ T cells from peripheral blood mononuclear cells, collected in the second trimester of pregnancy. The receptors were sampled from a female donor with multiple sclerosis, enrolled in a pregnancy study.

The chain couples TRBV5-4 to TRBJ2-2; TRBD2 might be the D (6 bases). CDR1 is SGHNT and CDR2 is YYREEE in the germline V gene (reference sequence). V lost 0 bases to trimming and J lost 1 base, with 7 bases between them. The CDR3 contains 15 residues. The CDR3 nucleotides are TGTGCCAGCAGCTTGGTAGCGGTGAACACCGGGGAGCTGTTTTTT. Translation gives CASSLVAVNTGELFF.

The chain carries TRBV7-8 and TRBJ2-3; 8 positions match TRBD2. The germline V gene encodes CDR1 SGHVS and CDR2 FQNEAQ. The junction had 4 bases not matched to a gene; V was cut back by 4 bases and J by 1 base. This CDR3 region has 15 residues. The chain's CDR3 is CASSWPAGGTDTQYF. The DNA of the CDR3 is TGTGCCAGCAGCTGGCCAGCGGGGGGCACAGATACGCAGTATTTT.

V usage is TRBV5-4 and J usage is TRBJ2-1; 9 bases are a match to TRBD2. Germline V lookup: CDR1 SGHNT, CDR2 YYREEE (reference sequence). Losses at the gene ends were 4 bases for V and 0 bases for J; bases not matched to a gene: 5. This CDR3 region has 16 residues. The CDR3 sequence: CASSRDSGSSYNEQFF. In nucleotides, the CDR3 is TGTGCCAGCAGCCGAGATAGCGGGAGCTCCTACAATGAGCAGTTCTTC.

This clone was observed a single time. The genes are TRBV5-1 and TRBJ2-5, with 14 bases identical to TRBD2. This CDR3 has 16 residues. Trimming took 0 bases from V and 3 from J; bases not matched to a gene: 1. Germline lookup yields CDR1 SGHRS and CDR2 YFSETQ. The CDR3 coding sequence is TGCGCCAGCAGCTTGGGACTAGCGGGGGGGGAAGAGACCCAGTACTTC. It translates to CASSLGLAGGEETQYF.

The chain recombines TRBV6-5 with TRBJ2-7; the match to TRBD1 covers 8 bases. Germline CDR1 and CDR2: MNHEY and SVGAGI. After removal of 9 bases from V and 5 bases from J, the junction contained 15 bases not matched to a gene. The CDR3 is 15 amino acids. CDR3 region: CASFPVRDRGHEQYF. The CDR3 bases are TGTGCCAGTTTCCCGGTCCGAGACAGGGGCCACGAGCAGTACTTC.

CDR3 sequence reads: CASSLRMTVGMNTEAFF. CDR3 bases: TGTGCCAGCAGTTTAAGGATGACAGTGGGGATGAACACTGAAGCTTTCTTT. The V call is TRBV27, the J call TRBJ1-1; maybe TRBD1 (5 bases). The CDR3 has 17 amino acids. CDR1 and CDR2 (germline): MNHEY, SMNVEV (reference sequence). Trimming pared 2 bases from V and 0 bases from J, leaving 16 bases between.

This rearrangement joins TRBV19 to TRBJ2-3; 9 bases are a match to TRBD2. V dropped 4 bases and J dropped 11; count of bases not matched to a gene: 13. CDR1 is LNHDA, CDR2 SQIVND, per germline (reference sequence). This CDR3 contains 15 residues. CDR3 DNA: TGTGCCAGTAGTAGGACTAGCGCGGTAGAGGGAGGGCAGTATTTT. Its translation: CASSRTSAVEGGQYF.

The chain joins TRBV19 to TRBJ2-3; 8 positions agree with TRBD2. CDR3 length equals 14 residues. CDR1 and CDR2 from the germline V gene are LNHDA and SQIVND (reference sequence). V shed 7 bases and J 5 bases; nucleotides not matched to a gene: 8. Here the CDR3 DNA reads TGTGCCAGTACCCCTAGCGGGTGGAGAGATACGCAGTATTTT. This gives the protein CASTPSGWRDTQYF.

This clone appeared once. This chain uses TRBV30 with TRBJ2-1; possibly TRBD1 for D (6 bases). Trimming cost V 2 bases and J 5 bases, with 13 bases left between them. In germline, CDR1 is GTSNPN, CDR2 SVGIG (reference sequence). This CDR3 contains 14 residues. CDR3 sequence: CAWSQTGSHNEQFF. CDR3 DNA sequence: TGTGCCTGGAGTCAAACAGGGAGCCACAATGAGCAGTTCTTC.

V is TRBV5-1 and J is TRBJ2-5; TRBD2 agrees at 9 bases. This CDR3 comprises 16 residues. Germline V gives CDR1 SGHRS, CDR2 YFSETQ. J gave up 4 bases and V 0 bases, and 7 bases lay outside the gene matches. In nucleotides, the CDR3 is TGCGCCAGCAGCTTGGCGCATAGCGGGAGTGGAGAGACCCAGTACTTC. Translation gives CASSLAHSGSGETQYF.

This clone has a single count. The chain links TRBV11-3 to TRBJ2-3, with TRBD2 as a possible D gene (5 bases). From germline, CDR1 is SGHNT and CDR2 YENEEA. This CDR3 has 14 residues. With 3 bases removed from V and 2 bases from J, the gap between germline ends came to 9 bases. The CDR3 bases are TGTGCCAGCAGCTTGAATAGCGCCACAGATACGCAGTATTTT. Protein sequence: CASSLNSATDTQYF.

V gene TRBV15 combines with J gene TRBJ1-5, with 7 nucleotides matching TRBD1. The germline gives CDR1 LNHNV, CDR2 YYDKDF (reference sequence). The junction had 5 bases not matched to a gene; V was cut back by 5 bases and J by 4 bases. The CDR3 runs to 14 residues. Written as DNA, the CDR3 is TGTGCCACCAGCGGGGGACAGACAAATCAGCCCCAGCATTTT. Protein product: CATSGGQTNQPQHF.

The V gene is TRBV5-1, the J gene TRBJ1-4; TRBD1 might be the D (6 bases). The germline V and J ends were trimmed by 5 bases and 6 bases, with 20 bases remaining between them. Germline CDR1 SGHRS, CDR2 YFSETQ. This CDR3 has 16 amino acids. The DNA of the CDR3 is TGCGCCAGCAGTACGGGGCCACAGGGAGGGTATGAAAAACTGTTTTTT. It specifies CASSTGPQGGYEKLFF.

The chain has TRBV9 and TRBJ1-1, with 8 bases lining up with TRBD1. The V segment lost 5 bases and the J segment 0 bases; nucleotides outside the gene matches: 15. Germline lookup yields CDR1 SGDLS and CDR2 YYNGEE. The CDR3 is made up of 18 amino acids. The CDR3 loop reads CASSSKPLVRGLNTEAFF. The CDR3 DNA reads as TGTGCCAGCAGTTCAAAGCCCTTAGTCAGGGGGCTGAACACTGAAGCTTTCTTT. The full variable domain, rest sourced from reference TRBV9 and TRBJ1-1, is DSGVTQTPKHLITATGQRVTLRCSPRSGDLSVYWYQQSLDQGLQFLIQYYNGEERAKGNILERFSAQQFPDLHSELNLSSLELGDSALYFCASSSKPLVRGLNTEAFFGQGTRLTVV.

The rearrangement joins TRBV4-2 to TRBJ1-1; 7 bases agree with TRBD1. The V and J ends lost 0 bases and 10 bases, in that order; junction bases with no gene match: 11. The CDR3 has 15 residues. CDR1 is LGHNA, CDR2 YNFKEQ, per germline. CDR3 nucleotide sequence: TGTGCCAGCAGCCAAGATAGAGGAGGGGGCTCCGGAGCTTTCTTT. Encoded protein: CASSQDRGGGSGAFF.

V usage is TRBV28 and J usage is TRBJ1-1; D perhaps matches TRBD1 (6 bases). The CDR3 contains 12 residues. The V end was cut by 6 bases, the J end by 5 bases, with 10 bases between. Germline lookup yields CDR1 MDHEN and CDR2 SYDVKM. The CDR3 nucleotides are TGTGCCAGCAGATCGGACAGAACTGAAGCTTTCTTT. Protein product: CASRSDRTEAFF.

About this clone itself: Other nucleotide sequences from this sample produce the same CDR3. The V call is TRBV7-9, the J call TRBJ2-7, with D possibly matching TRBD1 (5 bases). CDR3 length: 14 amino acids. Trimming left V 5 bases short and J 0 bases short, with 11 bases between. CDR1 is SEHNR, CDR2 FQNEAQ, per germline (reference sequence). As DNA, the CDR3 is TGTGCCAGCAGCCCACAGGTGAACTCCTACGAGCAGTACTTC. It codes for CASSPQVNSYEQYF. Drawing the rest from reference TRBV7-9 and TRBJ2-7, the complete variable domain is DTGVSQNPRHKITKRGQNVTFRCDPISEHNRLYWYRQTLGQGPEFLTYFQNEAQLEKSRLLSDRFSAERPKGSFSTLEIQRTEQGDSAMYLCASSPQVNSYEQYFGPGTRLTVT.

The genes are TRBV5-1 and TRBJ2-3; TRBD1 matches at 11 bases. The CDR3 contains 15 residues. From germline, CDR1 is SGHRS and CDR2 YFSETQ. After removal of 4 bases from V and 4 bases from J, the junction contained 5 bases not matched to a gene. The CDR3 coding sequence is TGCGCCAGCAGCACGGGACAGGGGGAGTCAGATACGCAGTATTTT. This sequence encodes CASSTGQGESDTQYF.

CDR3 sequence reads: CASTEWGRGNTEAFF. The CDR3 DNA follows: TGTGCCAGTACCGAATGGGGTCGGGGGAACACTGAAGCTTTCTTT. This rearrangement joins TRBV19 to TRBJ1-1; no clear D gene. Germline V gene data show CDR1 as LNHDA and CDR2 as SQIVND (reference sequence). The V gene lost 7 bases and the J gene lost 1 base, with 16 bases spanning the gap. The CDR3 is 15 residues long.

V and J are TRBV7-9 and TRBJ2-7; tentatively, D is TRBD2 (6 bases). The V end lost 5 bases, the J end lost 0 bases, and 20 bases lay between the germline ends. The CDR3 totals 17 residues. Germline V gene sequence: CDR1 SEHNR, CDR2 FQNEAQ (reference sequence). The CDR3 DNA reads TGTGCCAGCAGCCTCCCCCCGGGGCGGGACCTCTCCTACGAGCAGTACTTC. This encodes CASSLPPGRDLSYEQYF.

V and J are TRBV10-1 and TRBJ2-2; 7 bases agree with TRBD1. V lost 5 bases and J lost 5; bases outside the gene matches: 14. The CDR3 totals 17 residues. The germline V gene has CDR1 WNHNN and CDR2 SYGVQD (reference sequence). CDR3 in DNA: TGCGCCAGCAGTAGACAGGGTGTCGCCGGCCAAACCGGGGAGCTGTTTTTT. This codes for CASSRQGVAGQTGELFF.

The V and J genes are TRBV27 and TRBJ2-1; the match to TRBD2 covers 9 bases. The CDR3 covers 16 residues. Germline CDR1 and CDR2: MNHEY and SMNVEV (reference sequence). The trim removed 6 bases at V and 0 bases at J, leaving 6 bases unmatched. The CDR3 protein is CASRKGGRASYNEQFF. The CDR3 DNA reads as TGTGCCAGCAGGAAGGGCGGGAGGGCCTCCTACAATGAGCAGTTCTTC.

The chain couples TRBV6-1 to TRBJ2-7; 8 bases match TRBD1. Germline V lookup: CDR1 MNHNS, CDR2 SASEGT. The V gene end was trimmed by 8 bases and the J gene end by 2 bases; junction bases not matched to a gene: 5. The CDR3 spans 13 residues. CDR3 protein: CASVDRVTYEQYF. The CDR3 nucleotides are TGTGCCAGCGTGGACAGGGTAACCTACGAGCAGTACTTC.

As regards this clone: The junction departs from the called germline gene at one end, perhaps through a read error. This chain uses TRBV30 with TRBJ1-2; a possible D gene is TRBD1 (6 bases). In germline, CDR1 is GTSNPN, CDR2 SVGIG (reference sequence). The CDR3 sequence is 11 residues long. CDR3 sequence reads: CAWSRGYVYTF. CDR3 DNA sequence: TGTGCCTGGAGCAGGGGTTATGTCTACACCTTC.